This T cell receptor (beta chain) was recovered during a study of T-cell reconstitution after alpha-beta-depleted transplantation in children. This clonotype has more than one count but fewer than ten. Its antigen is unknown. Germline CDR1 and CDR2: MNHEY and SVGAGI. The CDR3 totals 15 residues. With 0 bases removed from V and 0 bases from J, the gap between germline ends came to 8 bases. Preparing the TCRbeta library involved the use of unique molecular identifiers. TCRdb itself ran the PCR reads through MiXCR, one entry per CDR3 protein. The sample carries hundreds of thousands of distinct CDR3 sequences, approximately 12% recorded once. Overall study results and limits: Most T-cell counts and diversity one year after the transplant came from T cells that were newly produced. High day-60 TCRbeta diversity in some patients came from surviving recipient T cells and thymic progenitors.

This chain links TRBV6-5 with TRBJ1-2; the D is unclear. The sequences come from PBMCs, mostly from graft donor cells, collected 360 days after TCRalphabeta/CD19-depleted stem cell transplant. The sequence derives from a male patient younger than 18 who had a stem cell transplant for acute myeloid leukemia, so the T cells may come from the graft donor. The CDR3 bases are TGTGCCAGCAGTTACTCTCTCCAAGCTAACTATGGCTACACCTTC. This translates into CASSYSLQANYGYTF.